Presented here are 8 T cell receptor beta chains from one specimen sequenced in a study of OX40 agonist ivuxolimab in advanced cancers. The library was generated by the immunoSEQ multiplex PCR assay. Entries here come from immuneACCESS through TCRdb and include only in-frame sequences with V and J called. Some clones fail to appear in such tables; in the studies checked, an unresolved V gene covers under half of the shortfall, and the cause of the remainder is unknown. The sample includes tens of thousands of clones, with approximately 90% observed a single time. The ten largest clones add up to roughly 0.51% of the sample. The sequencing used CD4+ or CD8+ T cells sorted from blood, collected in a trial of the OX40 agonist ivuxolimab. Every receptor here comes from an adult with an advanced solid tumor such as melanoma, head and neck, liver or kidney cancer.

V usage is TRBV15 and J usage is TRBJ2-5; 15 nucleotides line up with TRBD2. The CDR3 runs 18 residues. Germline-derived CDR1 and CDR2 are LNHNV and YYDKDF (reference sequence). V shed 1 base and J 5 bases; nucleotides not matched to a gene: 8. In nucleotides, the CDR3 is TGTGCCACCAGCAGAGCTCATCCGGGACTAGCGGGGGGTGAGACCCAGTACTTC. Translating it yields CATSRAHPGLAGGETQYF.

This clone was detected a few times. The chain joins TRBV5-1 to TRBJ2-7; TRBD1 matches 8 bases. J lost 5 bases, V lost 2 bases, and 3 bases had no gene match. CDR3 length: 13 amino acids. The V gene's germline CDR1 is SGHRS and CDR2 YFSETQ. The CDR3 region is CASSLPGGHEQYF. DNA for the CDR3: TGCGCCAGCAGCTTACCAGGGGGCCACGAGCAGTACTTC. Supplemented by reference TRBV5-1 and TRBJ2-7, the full variable domain reads KAGVTQTPRYLIKTRGQQVTLSCSPISGHRSVSWYQQTPGQGLQFLFEYFSETQRNKGNFPGRFSGRQFSNSRSEMNVSTLELGDSALYLCASSLPGGHEQYFGPGTRLTVT.

This clone was counted only a few times. J is TRBJ1-2 and V is TRBV2; D is possibly TRBD1 (5 bases). Per the germline V gene, CDR1 is SNHLY and CDR2 is FYNNEI. The CDR3 sequence is 11 residues long. V lost 5 bases and J lost 7, with 8 bases in between. This CDR3 reads CASSTRGGYTF. The CDR3 DNA is TGTGCCAGCAGTACGAGGGGTGGCTACACCTTC.

The J gene is TRBJ1-5, the V gene TRBV29-1; TRBD1 aligns across 10 bases. With V trimmed by 7 bases and J by 1 base, 4 bases remained unmatched. CDR3 length equals 14 residues. Germline V gene lookup returns CDR1 SQVTM and CDR2 ANQGSEA. CDR3 residues: CSARTGGSNQPQHF. The CDR3 coding sequence is TGCAGCGCCCGGACAGGGGGGAGCAATCAGCCCCAGCATTTT.

V gene TRBV28 combines with J gene TRBJ2-1; D not resolved. The CDR3 has 13 amino acids. V was shortened by 3 bases and J by 6 bases, with 9 bases between the two germline ends. Germline V gives CDR1 MDHEN, CDR2 SYDVKM. CDR3 sequence reads: CASSLLGFNEQFF. CDR3 DNA: TGTGCCAGCAGTTTGTTAGGGTTCAATGAGCAGTTCTTC.

The chain employs TRBV10-1 and TRBJ2-1, with a tentative D call TRBD2 (5 bases). The germline CDR1 and CDR2 sequences are WNHNN and SYGVQD (reference sequence). V was clipped by 5 bases and J by 10 bases, with 12 bases between them. The CDR3 is 12 residues long. CDR3 region: CASSLGTREQFF. The CDR3 nucleotides read TGCGCCAGCAGTTTAGGAACTAGGGAGCAGTTCTTC.

This chain links TRBV5-6 with TRBJ2-7; TRBD1 matches 8 bases. V lost 3 bases and J lost 6; bases outside the gene matches: 11. Germline V gives CDR1 SGHDT, CDR2 YYEEEE. The CDR3 extends over 15 amino acids. The CDR3 here is CASSSLRGRLGEQYF. In nucleotides, the CDR3 is TGTGCCAGCAGCTCCCTCAGGGGGCGGCTGGGCGAGCAGTACTTC.

V and J are TRBV7-9 and TRBJ1-2; D might be TRBD1 (5 bases). The CDR3 consists of 14 residues. Per the germline V gene, CDR1 is SEHNR and CDR2 is FQNEAQ (reference sequence). With 3 bases removed from V and 8 bases from J, the gap between germline ends came to 16 bases. The CDR3 DNA sequence: TGTGCCAGCAGCTTTGGAGGGGAGCGACAAGGCTACACCTTC. This codes for CASSFGGERQGYTF.